The clone carrying this TCR beta chain was observed a single time. This CDR3 comprises 16 residues. The ends were cut back, 0 bases at V and 1 base at J, with 13 bases in the middle. The germline CDR1 and CDR2 sequences are SGHRS and YFSETQ. These data belong to a study of control samples from healthy donors and cancer patients. The repertoire was sequenced with immunoSEQ multiplex PCR; TCRdb's copy has only in-frame clones and lacks some. The sample has tens of thousands of clones, just over 90% seen once. The specimen was PBMCs. The sequence derives from a man aged 25-40 years with colorectal cancer. The genes are TRBV5-1 and TRBJ1-1; TRBD1 is a possible D gene (6 bases). The CDR3 bases are TGCGCCAGCAGCTTGGGAGGGGGGACCTGGAACACTGAAGCTTTCTTT. This encodes CASSLGGGTWNTEAFF.